This T cell receptor beta chain was obtained from a study of cytomegalovirus exposure and HLA in healthy donors. Study information: The study's early data release held about 85 million unique TCRs from HLA-typed donors.

PCR primers comprised 60 Vbeta and 13 Jbeta primers. Here immunoSEQ multiplex PCR was the method, and the copy in TCRdb shows in-frame clones only, minus some. Of 100,000 to 150,000 clones in the sample, 72% are singletons; the top ten hold around 4%. Regarding this clone: Its antigen remains unidentified. At one of its ends the junction is not consistent with the germline gene, which may arise from a read error.

Germline-derived CDR1 and CDR2 are SEHNR and FQNEAQ (reference sequence). The CDR3 covers 12 residues. Study-wide results and caveats: One variant, a missense change in DCLRE1C, was linked in a later analysis to TCR beta V- and J-gene trimming. Being productive about 87% or about 30% of the time was typical of most TCR beta V segments in an earlier analysis. The authors considered a cluster of highly shared sequence variants likely to be a sequencing artifact.

Sequencing was performed on PBMCs. The chain employs TRBV7-9 and TRBJ1-4; D gene unclear. The source is a man aged 30 to 45 in good health and CMV-seronegative. The CDR3 loop reads CSSSPRSEKLFF. In DNA form, the CDR3 reads TGTTCCAGCAGCCCCCGGAGTGAAAAACTGTTTTTT. Full variable domain (remainder filled in from reference TRBV7-9 and TRBJ1-4): DTGVSQNPRHKITKRGQNVTFRCDPISEHNRLYWYRQTLGQGPEFLTYFQNEAQLEKSRLLSDRFSAERPKGSFSTLEIQRTEQGDSAMYLCSSSPRSEKLFFGSGTQLSVL.